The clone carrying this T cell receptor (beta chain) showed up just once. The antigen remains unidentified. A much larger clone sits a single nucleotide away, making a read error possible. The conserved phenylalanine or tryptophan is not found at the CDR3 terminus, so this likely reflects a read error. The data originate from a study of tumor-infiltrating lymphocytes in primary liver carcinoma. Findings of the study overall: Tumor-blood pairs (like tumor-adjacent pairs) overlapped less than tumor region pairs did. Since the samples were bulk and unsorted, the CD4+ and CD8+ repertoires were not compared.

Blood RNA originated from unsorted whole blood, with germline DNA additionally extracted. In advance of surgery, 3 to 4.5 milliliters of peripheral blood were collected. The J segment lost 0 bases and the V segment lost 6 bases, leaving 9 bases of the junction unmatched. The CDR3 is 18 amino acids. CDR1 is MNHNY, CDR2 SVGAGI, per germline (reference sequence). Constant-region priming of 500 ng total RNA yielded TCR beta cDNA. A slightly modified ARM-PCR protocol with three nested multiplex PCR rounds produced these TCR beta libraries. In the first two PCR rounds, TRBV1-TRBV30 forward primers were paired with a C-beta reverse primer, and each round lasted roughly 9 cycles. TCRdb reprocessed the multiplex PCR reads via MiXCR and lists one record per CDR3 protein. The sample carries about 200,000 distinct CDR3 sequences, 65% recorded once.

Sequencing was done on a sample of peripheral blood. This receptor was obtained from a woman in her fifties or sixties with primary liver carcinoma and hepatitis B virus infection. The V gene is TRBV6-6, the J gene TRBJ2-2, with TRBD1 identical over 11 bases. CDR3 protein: CASREDMGQGANTGELFI. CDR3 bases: TGTGCCAGCAGAGAAGACATGGGACAGGGGGCGAACACCGGGGAGCTGTTTATT.